One sample yielded the 14 T cell receptor beta chains listed below, sequenced in a study of cytomegalovirus exposure and HLA in healthy donors. 60 Vbeta and 13 Jbeta primers were used in PCR. The table came from immunoSEQ multiplex PCR; TCRdb's copy has only in-frame clones and leaves some out. This sample yields 150,000 to 200,000 clones, of which about 80% are seen a single time; under 0.8% belongs to the top ten. Material: PBMCs. These receptors came from a boy aged 10-17 years in good health and CMV-seronegative.

The chain links TRBV5-6 to TRBJ1-1; 7 nucleotides agree with TRBD1. Looked up from germline, CDR1 is SGHDT and CDR2 is YYEEEE. Trimming at V came to 4 bases and at J to 5 bases, leaving 8 bases not matched to a gene. The length of the CDR3 is 14 residues. CDR3 coding DNA: TGTGCCAGCAGCACACAGGGGCGCTTGACTGAAGCTTTCTTT. Translated, it gives CASSTQGRLTEAFF.

This clone was counted between two and nine times. J is TRBJ2-7 and V is TRBV9; possibly TRBD1 for D (5 bases). The germline V and J ends were trimmed by 5 bases and 1 base, with 13 bases remaining between them. This CDR3 region has 14 residues. Germline V gives CDR1 SGDLS, CDR2 YYNGEE. CDR3 loop: CASSTQDSSYEQYF. The DNA of the CDR3 is TGTGCCAGCAGTACCCAAGACAGTTCCTACGAGCAGTACTTC.

The V gene is TRBV2, the J gene TRBJ2-3, with a weak D call TRBD2 (5 bases). This CDR3 is built from 12 residues. The V end was cut by 8 bases, the J end by 0 bases, with 6 bases between. Germline-derived CDR1 and CDR2 are SNHLY and FYNNEI. The CDR3 loop is CASPGSTDTQYF. The CDR3 DNA follows: TGTGCCAGCCCGGGAAGCACAGATACGCAGTATTTT.

The J gene is TRBJ1-1, the V gene TRBV5-1; D may be TRBD1 (6 bases). Germline V gene data show CDR1 as SGHRS and CDR2 as YFSETQ. This CDR3 is built from 14 residues. V was pared by 4 bases and J by 2 bases, with 12 bases between. This chain's CDR3 is CASSADSSNTEAFF. CDR3 coding DNA: TGCGCCAGCAGCGCGGACAGTAGTAACACTGAAGCTTTCTTT.

The chain joins TRBV6-1 to TRBJ2-5; 13 positions agree with TRBD2. The germline V gene encodes CDR1 MNHNS and CDR2 SASEGT. The CDR3 has 15 amino acids. J lost 4 bases, V lost 7 bases, and 6 bases had no gene match. Written as DNA, the CDR3 is TGTGCCAGCACCGAGACTAGCGGGGGGCTAGAGACCCAGTACTTC. Amino acid sequence: CASTETSGGLETQYF.

The chain links TRBV15 to TRBJ2-3; 10 nucleotides line up with TRBD2. There are 16 residues in the CDR3. CDR1 and CDR2 (germline): LNHNV, YYDKDF (reference sequence). After removal of 1 base from V and 6 bases from J, the junction contained 7 bases not matched to a gene. The CDR3 region has the DNA TGTGCCACCAGCAGAGGTAGCGGGAGGCGAAGGGATACGCAGTATTTT. Residues: CATSRGSGRRRDTQYF.

The sample holds one count of this clone. This sequence joins TRBV7-9 and TRBJ2-5; D possibly corresponds to TRBD1 (6 bases). CDR1 and CDR2 from the germline V gene are SEHNR and FQNEAQ (reference sequence). Trimming removed 2 bases at V and 5 bases at J, with 15 bases between. The CDR3 has 15 amino acids. CDR3 in amino acids: CASSLLLGASETQYF. The CDR3 bases are TGTGCCAGCAGCTTACTTCTGGGGGCGTCGGAGACCCAGTACTTC.

The chain carries TRBV25-1 and TRBJ1-4; TRBD1 aligns across 7 bases. The CDR3 totals 15 residues. CDR1 MGHDK and CDR2 SYGVNS come from the germline V gene. Trimming at V came to 4 bases and at J to 5 bases, leaving 7 bases not matched to a gene. DNA of the CDR3: TGTGCCAGCAGTGTCCCGGGACAGACGAATGAAAAACTGTTTTTT. This encodes CASSVPGQTNEKLFF.

The V call is TRBV14, the J call TRBJ1-2; 11 nucleotides agree with TRBD1. V lost 4 bases, J lost 6 bases, and 1 base stayed unmatched. CDR1 and CDR2 (germline): SGHDN, FVKESK. There are 13 residues in the CDR3. CDR3 sequence: CASSPDRGHGYTF. The CDR3 coding sequence is TGTGCCAGCAGCCCGGACAGGGGGCATGGCTACACCTTC.

V is TRBV18 and J is TRBJ2-3, with D perhaps matching TRBD1 (5 bases). The CDR3 is 15 residues long. V lost 4 bases and J 1 base, leaving 12 bases between the germline ends. Germline CDR1 and CDR2: KGHSH and LQKENI. The CDR3 coding sequence is TGTGCCAGCTCACGGTCTGGGGCCTGCACAGATACGCAGTATTTT. It codes for CASSRSGACTDTQYF.

The chain recombines TRBV7-3 with TRBJ2-1, with TRBD2 matching over 12 bases. Per germline, CDR1 SGHTA and CDR2 FQGTGA. The J segment lost 5 bases and the V segment lost 5 bases, leaving 4 bases of the junction unmatched. There are 15 residues in the CDR3. The DNA for the CDR3 is TGTGCCAGCAGCGCGACTAGCGGGGGCCACAATGAGCAGTTCTTC. It yields the protein CASSATSGGHNEQFF.

This clone was detected only a few times. The rearrangement uses TRBV2 and TRBJ1-5; TRBD1 agrees at 10 bases. The CDR3 is 14 amino acids. CDR1 and CDR2 (germline): SNHLY, FYNNEI. J was trimmed by 5 bases and V by 5 bases; bases with no gene match: 3. The CDR3 DNA follows: TGTGCCAGCAGTCCAGACAGGGGGCATCAGCCCCAGCATTTT. It translates to CASSPDRGHQPQHF.

V usage is TRBV6-5 and J usage is TRBJ1-2; 8 bases match TRBD1. CDR1 is MNHEY and CDR2 is SVGAGI in the germline V gene. V shed 2 bases and J 8 bases; nucleotides not matched to a gene: 4. This CDR3 region has 13 residues. The CDR3 loop is CASSYQGAGGYTF. The CDR3 DNA sequence: TGTGCCAGCAGTTACCAGGGGGCGGGCGGCTACACCTTC.

CDR3 region: CASSSQQGYYEQYF. CDR3 nucleotide sequence: TGTGCCAGCAGCTCCCAACAGGGGTATTACGAGCAGTACTTC. The chain carries TRBV5-4 and TRBJ2-7, with 7 bases lining up with TRBD1. The CDR3 totals 14 residues. Germline lookup yields CDR1 SGHNT and CDR2 YYREEE (reference sequence). Trimming cost V 3 bases and J 4 bases; bases outside gene matches: 7. Full variable domain (missing parts from reference TRBV5-4 and TRBJ2-7): ETGVTQSPTHLIKTRGQQVTLRCSSQSGHNTVSWYQQALGQGPQFIFQYYREEENGRGNFPPRFSGLQFPNYSSELNVNALELDDSALYLCASSSQQGYYEQYFGPGTRLTVT.